The T cell receptor (beta chain) described here comes from a study of metastatic and nonmetastatic thyroid tumors. Study-level information: Thyroid patients, malignant and benign, had repertoires compared across blood and tumor or nodule tissue.

This clone was recorded many times. Its matching antigen is unknown. Nobody among the patients had been given any treatment before thyroid surgery. Study-wide findings and caveats: In blood and tumor, TCR beta diversity was reportedly significantly higher in malignant thyroid tumors than in benign nodules.

V was pared by 5 bases and J by 7 bases, with 8 bases of the junction left unmatched. This CDR3 has 14 amino acids. Germline assignment: CDR1 SGHTA and CDR2 FQGTGA. In the original processing: To classify distant metastasis in papillary thyroid cancer, a model was built from CDR3 differences across clinicopathological groups. Through MiXCR, TCRdb re-clonotyped the PCR reads. The V and J calls follow TCRdb's processing rather than the paper's. Here the sample spans some 93,000 clones, 10% to 15% being singletons. The sequenced material came from blood. The chain combines TRBV7-3 with TRBJ2-1, with 7 positions matching TRBD2. The sequence derives from a female donor with papillary thyroid cancer or a benign thyroid nodule (not recorded which). Some clones in this sample may be carry-over from other donors' samples. CDR3 region: CASSPGRETNEQFF. The CDR3 DNA reads as TGTGCCAGCAGCCCCGGGCGGGAGACGAATGAGCAGTTCTTC.